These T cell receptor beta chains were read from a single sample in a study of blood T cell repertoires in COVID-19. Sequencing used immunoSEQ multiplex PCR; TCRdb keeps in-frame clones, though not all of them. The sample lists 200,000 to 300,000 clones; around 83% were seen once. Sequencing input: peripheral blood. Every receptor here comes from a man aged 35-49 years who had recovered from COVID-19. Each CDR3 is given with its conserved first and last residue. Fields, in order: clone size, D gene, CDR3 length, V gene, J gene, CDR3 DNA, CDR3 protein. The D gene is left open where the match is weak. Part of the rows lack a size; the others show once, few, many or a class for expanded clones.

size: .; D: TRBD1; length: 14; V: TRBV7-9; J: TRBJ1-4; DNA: TGTGCCAGCAGTTACGACAGGGAGCGGGAAAAACTGTTTTTT; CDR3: CASSYDREREKLFF
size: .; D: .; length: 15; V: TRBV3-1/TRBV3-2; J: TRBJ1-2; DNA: TGTGCCAGCAGCCAAGATTCTGACTCGATCTATGGCTACACCTTC; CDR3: CASSQDSDSIYGYTF
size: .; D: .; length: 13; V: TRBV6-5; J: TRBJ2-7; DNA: TGTGCCAGCAGTTACAAGGAGCGCCACGAGCAGTACTTC; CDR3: CASSYKERHEQYF
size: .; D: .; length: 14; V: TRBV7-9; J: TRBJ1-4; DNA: TGTGCCAGCAGCTTAGCGGGGGCGCTTGAAAAACTGTTTTTT; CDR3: CASSLAGALEKLFF
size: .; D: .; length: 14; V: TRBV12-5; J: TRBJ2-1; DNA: TGTGCTAGTGGTTTGAGGGGGGGCCTGGATGAGCAGTTCTTC; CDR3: CASGLRGGLDEQFF
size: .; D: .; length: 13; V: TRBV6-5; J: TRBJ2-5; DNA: TGTGCCAGCAGTTCAAACATCCAAGAGACCCAGTACTTC; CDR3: CASSSNIQETQYF
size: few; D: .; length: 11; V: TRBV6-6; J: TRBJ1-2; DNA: TGTGCCAGCACCCTTCTGTATGGCTACACCTTC; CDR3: CASTLLYGYTF
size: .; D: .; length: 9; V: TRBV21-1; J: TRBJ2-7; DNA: TGTCTAGCCGGGGGCGAGCAGTACTTC; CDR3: CLAGGEQYF
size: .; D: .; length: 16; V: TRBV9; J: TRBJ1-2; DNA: TGTGCCAGCAGCGTAGGGCGCAGGGTGGATCTCTACGGCTACACCTTC; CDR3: CASSVGRRVDLYGYTF
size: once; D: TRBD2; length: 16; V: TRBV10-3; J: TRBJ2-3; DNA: TGTGCCGCCACATCCTCAGGACTAGCGGGACTGGATACGCAGTATTTT; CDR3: CAATSSGLAGLDTQYF
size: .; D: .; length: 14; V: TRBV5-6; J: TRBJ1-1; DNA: TGTGCCAGCAGTCCGCGGCGGCCAAACACTGAAGCTTTCTTT; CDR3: CASSPRRPNTEAFF
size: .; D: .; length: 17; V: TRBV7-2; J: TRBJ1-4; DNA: TGTGCCAGCAGCTTAGTACCCTCAGGGCGCGGCGATGAAAAACTGTTTTTT; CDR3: CASSLVPSGRGDEKLFF
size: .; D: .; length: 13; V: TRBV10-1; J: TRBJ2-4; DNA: TGCGCCAGCAGTGAGTCGCCAGGGGCCATTCAGTACTTC; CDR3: CASSESPGAIQYF
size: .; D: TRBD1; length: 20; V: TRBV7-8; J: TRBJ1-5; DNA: TGTGCCAGCAGCTTAGGAGGGCGTGACAGGGGATTTTGGGGCAATCAGCCCCAGCATTTT; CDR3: CASSLGGRDRGFWGNQPQHF
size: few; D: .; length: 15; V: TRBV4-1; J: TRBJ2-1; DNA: TGCGCCAGCAGCCGGGATCGGGGAGGTTACAATGAGCAGTTCTTC; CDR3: CASSRDRGGYNEQFF
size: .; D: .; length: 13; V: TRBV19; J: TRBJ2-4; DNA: TGTGCCAGTAGTTCAGCCGGGACTCCTGCCAAAACGTTC; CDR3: CASSSAGTPAKTF
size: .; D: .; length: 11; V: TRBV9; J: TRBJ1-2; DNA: TGTGCCAGCAGCGCTTACTATGGCTACACCTTC; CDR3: CASSAYYGYTF
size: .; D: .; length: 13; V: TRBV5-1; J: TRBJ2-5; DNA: TGCGCCAGCAGCTTGGATGCGGGAGAGACCCAGTACTTC; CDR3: CASSLDAGETQYF
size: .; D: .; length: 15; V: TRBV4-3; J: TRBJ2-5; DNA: TGCGCCAGCAGCCATACGGCTAGCTACCAAGAGACCCAGTACTTC; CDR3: CASSHTASYQETQYF
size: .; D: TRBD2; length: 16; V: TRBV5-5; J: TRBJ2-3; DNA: TGTGCCAGCAGCTCAGGACCTAGCGGGAGTAGATATACGCAGTATTTT; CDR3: CASSSGPSGSRYTQYF
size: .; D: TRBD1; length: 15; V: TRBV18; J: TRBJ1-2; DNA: TGTGCCAGCTCCCCCGGACAGGGGGCGGAAAATGGCTACACCTTC; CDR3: CASSPGQGAENGYTF
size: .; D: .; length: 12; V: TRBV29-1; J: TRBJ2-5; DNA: TGCAGCGTTGGGCAGTCACAAGAGACCCAGTACTTC; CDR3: CSVGQSQETQYF
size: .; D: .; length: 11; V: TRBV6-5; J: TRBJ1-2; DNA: TGTGCCAGCAGTTCACAGGATGGCTACACCTTC; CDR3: CASSSQDGYTF
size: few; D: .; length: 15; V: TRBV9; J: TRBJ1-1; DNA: TGTGCCAGCAGCAAAAGACAGGCCCCGAACACTGAAGCTTTCTTT; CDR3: CASSKRQAPNTEAFF
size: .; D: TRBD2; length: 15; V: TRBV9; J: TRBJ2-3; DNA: TGTGCCAGCAGCGTAAGTGGCGGGGGGGCAGATACGCAGTATTTT; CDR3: CASSVSGGGADTQYF
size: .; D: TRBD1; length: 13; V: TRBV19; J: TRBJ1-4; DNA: TGTGCCATTCCGTGGGACAGAGGCGAAAAACTGTTTTTT; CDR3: CAIPWDRGEKLFF
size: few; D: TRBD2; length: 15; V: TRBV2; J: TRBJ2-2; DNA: TGTGCCGTAACCGCTAGCGGAGAATACACCGGGGAGCTGTTTTTT; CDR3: CAVTASGEYTGELFF
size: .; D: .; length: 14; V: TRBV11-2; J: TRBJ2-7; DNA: TGTGCCAGCAGCTCAGCGACAGGATGGGGCGAGCAGTACTTC; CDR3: CASSSATGWGEQYF
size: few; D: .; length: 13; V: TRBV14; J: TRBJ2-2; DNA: TGTGCCAGCAGCCGACTGCACACCGGGGAGCTGTTTTTT; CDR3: CASSRLHTGELFF
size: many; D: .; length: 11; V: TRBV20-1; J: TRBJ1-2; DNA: TGCAGTGCTGACACTAACTATGGCTACACCTTC; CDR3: CSADTNYGYTF
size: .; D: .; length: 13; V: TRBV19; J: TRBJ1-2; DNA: TGTGCCAGCCTCCCCTGGGGCAGTGATGGCTACACCTTC; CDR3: CASLPWGSDGYTF
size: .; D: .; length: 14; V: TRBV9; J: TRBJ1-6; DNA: TGTGCCAGCAGCGCCCAGGGAGGGAATTCACCCCTCCACTTT; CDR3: CASSAQGGNSPLHF
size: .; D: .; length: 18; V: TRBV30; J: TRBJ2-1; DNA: TGTGCCTGGAGTGGTCACGCAAGAAAGCAGGGACACTACAATGAGCAGTTCTTC; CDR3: CAWSGHARKQGHYNEQFF
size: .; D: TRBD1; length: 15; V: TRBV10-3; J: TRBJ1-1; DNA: TGTGCCATCAGTGAGCGGGACAGCTCAAACACTGAAGCTTTCTTT; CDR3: CAISERDSSNTEAFF
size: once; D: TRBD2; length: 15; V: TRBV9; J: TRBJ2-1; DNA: TGTGCCAGCAGCGTACTCGCTAGCGGGAGTAATGAGCAGTTCTTC; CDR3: CASSVLASGSNEQFF
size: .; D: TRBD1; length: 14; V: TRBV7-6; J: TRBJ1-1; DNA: TGTGCCAGCAGCTTAGGGACAGGGAACACTGAAGCTTTCTTT; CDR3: CASSLGTGNTEAFF
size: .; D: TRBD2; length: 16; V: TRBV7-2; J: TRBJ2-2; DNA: TGTGCCAGCAGCTGGCCGGGACTAGCGGGCACCGGGGAGCTGTTTTTT; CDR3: CASSWPGLAGTGELFF
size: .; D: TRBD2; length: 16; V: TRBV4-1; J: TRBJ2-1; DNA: TGCGCCAGCAACGCTTTCAGCGGGACGCCATACAATGAGCAGTTCTTC; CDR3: CASNAFSGTPYNEQFF
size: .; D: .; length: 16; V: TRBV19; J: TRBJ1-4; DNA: TGTGCCAGTAGTATTGGGGGGGGCAGGCTCGATGAAAAACTGTTTTTT; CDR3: CASSIGGGRLDEKLFF
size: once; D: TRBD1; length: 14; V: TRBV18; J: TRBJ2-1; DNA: TGTGCCAGCTCACCATTGGCAGGGGGCAATGAGCAGTTCTTC; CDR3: CASSPLAGGNEQFF
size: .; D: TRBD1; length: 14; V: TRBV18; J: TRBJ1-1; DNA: TGTGCCAGCTCACCCACAGGGGCTGGGACTGAAGCTTTCTTT; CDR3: CASSPTGAGTEAFF
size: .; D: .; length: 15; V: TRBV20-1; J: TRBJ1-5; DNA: TGCAGTGCTAGTGGTATAGGGGGGGACAATCAGCCCCAGCATTTT; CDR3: CSASGIGGDNQPQHF
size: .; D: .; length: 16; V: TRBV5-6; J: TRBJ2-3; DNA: TGTGCCAGCAGCTTGAATACGGGTCGGGTCACAGATACGCAGTATTTT; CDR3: CASSLNTGRVTDTQYF
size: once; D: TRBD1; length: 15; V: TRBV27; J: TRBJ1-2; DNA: TGTGCCAGCAGTCCCCAGGACAGGGATGGCTATGGCTACACCTTC; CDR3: CASSPQDRDGYGYTF
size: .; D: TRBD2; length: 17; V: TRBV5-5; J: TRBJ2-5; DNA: TGTGCCAGCAGCTTCTCCGCGGGGGGACTACCCTCCGAGACCCAGTACTTC; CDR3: CASSFSAGGLPSETQYF
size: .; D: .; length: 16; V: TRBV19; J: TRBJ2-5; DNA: TGTGCCAGTAGTATACGTATAGGCAGGCTCCAAGAGACCCAGTACTTC; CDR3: CASSIRIGRLQETQYF
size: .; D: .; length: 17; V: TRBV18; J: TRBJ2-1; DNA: TGTGCCAGCTCACCACCTAGTAGGGGTTCGACGTACAATGAGCAGTTCTTC; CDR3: CASSPPSRGSTYNEQFF
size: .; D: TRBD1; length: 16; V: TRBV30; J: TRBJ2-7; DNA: TGTGCCTGGAGTCGGCGCCGACAGGGGGCTCCCGCCGAGCAGTACTTC; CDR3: CAWSRRRQGAPAEQYF
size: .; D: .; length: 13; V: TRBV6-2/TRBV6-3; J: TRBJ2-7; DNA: TGTGCCAGCAGTTCCCTACAGGGTACCGAGCAGTACTTC; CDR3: CASSSLQGTEQYF
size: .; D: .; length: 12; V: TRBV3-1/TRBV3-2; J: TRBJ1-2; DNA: TGTGCCAGCAGCCAGGCGGCTTATGGCTACACCTTC; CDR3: CASSQAAYGYTF
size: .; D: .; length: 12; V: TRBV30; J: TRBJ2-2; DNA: TGTGCCTGTACAGGGTCGGCCGGGGAGCTGTTTTTT; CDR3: CACTGSAGELFF
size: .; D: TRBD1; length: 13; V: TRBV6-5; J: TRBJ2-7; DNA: TGTGCCAGCAGCCGGACAGGGAACTACGAGCAGTACTTC; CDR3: CASSRTGNYEQYF
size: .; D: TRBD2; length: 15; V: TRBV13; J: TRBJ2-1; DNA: TGTGCCAGCAGCTTAATGGGCGGGGGGTACAATGAGCAGTTCTTC; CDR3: CASSLMGGGYNEQFF
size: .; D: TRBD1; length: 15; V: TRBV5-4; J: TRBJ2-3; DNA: TGTGCCAGCAGCCCGAGGGACAGGGGTGCCGATACGCAGTATTTT; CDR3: CASSPRDRGADTQYF
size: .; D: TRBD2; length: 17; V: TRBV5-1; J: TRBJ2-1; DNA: TGCGCCAGCAGCTTGCGGGTTTCACTAGCGGGTTACAATGAGCAGTTCTTC; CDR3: CASSLRVSLAGYNEQFF
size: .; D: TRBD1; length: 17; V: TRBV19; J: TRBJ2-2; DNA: TGTGCCAGTAGTATAGATTCGACAGGGCCGAACACCGGGGAGCTGTTTTTT; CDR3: CASSIDSTGPNTGELFF
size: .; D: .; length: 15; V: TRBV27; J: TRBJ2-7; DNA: TGTGCCAGCAGTTTATTCCCAGGGCGCTCCTACGAGCAGTACTTC; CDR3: CASSLFPGRSYEQYF
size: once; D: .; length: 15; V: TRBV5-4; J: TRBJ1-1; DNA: TGTGCCAGCAGCTTGTCTGCAGGGAAAAACACTGAAGCTTTCTTT; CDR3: CASSLSAGKNTEAFF
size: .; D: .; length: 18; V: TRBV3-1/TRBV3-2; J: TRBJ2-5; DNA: TGTGCCAGCAGACGGCCTAGCGGTTGGGGGGGGGCCCAAGAGACCCAGTACTTC; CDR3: CASRRPSGWGGAQETQYF